This T cell receptor (beta chain) derives from a study of regulatory T cells in long-lasting Graves disease. Broader study findings: New patients shared 970 or so public clonotypes, and persistent patients shared more, with 2,741. Favored gene segments in persistent disease were TRBV28, TRBJ1-2 and TRBJ2-5. Newly diagnosed patients had higher TCR diversity than persistent Graves' patients did.

Time point meaning: persistent/refractory GD, antithyroid drugs over 5 years with positive TRAb. With RNA extracted from PBMCs as input, the TCR library was made. For TCR beta, libraries came from iRepertoire HTBI primers and Arm-PCR of CDR3 regions. TCRdb used MiXCR to reprocess the multiplex PCR reads, holding one entry per CDR3 protein. The sample comprises around 460,000 distinct CDR3 sequences, about 22% of which are singletons, and approximately 6.4% rests with the top ten. There are a few counts of this clonotype. The antigen is unknown. This CDR3 contains 13 residues. Germline V lookup: CDR1 LNHDA, CDR2 SQIVND (reference sequence). The V end lost 3 bases, the J end lost 5 bases, and 10 bases lay between the germline ends.

This receptor was identified in a female donor with Graves disease. Sequencing used peripheral blood mononuclear cells (PBMCs), obtained when the disease was refractory, from a patient treated with antithyroid drugs. The chain carries TRBV19 and TRBJ2-5; the D is unclear. The CDR3 here is CASSITPWETQYF. The CDR3 DNA reads as TGTGCCAGTAGTATCACTCCCTGGGAGACCCAGTACTTC.